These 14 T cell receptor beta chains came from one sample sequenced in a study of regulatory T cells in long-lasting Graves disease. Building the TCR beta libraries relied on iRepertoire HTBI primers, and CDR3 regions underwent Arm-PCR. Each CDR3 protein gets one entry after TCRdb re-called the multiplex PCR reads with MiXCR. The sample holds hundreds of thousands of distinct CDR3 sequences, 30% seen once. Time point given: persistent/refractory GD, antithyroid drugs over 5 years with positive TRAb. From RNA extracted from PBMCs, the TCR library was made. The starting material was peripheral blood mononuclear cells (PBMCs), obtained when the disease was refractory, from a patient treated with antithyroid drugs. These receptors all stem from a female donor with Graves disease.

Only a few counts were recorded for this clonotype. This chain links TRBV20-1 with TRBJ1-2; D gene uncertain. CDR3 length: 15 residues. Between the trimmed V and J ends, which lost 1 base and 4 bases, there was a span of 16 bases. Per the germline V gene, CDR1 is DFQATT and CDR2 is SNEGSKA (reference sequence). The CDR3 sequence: CSARAATGDIYGYTF. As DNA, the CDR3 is TGCAGTGCTAGAGCAGCGACGGGAGACATCTATGGCTACACCTTC.

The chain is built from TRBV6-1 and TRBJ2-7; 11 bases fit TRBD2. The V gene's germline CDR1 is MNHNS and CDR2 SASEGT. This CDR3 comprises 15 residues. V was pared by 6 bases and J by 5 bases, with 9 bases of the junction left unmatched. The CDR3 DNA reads TGTGCCAGCAGCCGAACTAGCGGGAGTCCCAACGAGCAGTACTTC. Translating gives CASSRTSGSPNEQYF.

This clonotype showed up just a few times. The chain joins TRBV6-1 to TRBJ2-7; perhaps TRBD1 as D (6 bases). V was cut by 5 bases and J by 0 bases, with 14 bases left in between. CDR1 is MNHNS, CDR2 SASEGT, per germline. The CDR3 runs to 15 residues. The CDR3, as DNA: TGTGCCAGCAGTCCTTCCGGGACAAGCTCCTACGAGCAGTACTTC. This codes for CASSPSGTSSYEQYF.

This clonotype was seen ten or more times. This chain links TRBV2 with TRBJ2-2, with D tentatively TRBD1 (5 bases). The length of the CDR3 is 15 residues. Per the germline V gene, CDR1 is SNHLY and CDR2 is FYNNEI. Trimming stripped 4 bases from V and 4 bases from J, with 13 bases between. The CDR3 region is CASSVTRALTGELFF. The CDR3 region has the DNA TGTGCCAGCAGTGTGACCAGGGCTCTCACCGGGGAGCTGTTTTTT.

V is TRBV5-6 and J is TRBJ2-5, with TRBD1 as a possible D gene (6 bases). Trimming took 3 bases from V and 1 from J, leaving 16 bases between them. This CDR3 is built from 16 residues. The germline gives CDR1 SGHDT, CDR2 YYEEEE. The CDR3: CASSSLKDRIQETQYF. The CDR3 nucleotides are TGTGCCAGCAGCTCTCTCAAGGACAGAATCCAAGAGACCCAGTACTTC. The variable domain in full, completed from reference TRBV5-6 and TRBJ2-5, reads DAGVTQSPTHLIKTRGQQVTLRCSPKSGHDTVSWYQQALGQGPQFIFQYYEEEERQRGNFPDRFSGHQFPNYSSELNVNALLLGDSALYLCASSSLKDRIQETQYFGPGTRLLVL.

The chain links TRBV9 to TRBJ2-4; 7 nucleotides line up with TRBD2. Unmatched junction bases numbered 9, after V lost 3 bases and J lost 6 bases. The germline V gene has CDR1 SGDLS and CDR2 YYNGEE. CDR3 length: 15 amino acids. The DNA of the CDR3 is TGTGCCAGCAGCGCCTTACGGGAGCGGGGAAACATTCAGTACTTC. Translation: CASSALRERGNIQYF.

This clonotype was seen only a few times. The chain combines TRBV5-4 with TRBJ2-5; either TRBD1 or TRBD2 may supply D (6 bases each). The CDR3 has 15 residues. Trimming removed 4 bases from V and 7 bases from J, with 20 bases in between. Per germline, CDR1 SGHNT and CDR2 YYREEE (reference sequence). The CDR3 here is CASSTNGGGPGTQYF. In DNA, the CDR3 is TGTGCCAGCAGCACGAACGGGGGCGGGCCAGGGACCCAGTACTTC. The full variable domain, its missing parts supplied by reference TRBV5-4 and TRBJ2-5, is ETGVTQSPTHLIKTRGQQVTLRCSSQSGHNTVSWYQQALGQGPQFIFQYYREEENGRGNFPPRFSGLQFPNYSSELNVNALELDDSALYLCASSTNGGGPGTQYFGPGTRLLVL.

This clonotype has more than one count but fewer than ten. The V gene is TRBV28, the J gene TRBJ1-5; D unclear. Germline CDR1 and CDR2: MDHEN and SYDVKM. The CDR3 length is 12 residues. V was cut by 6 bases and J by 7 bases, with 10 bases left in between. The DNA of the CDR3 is TGTGCCAGCAGGGTCGGGAGCCAGCCCCAGCATTTT. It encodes CASRVGSQPQHF. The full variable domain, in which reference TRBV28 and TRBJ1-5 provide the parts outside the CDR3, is DVKVTQSSRYLVKRTGEKVFLECVQDMDHENMFWYRQDPGLGLRLIYFSYDVKMKEKGDIPEGYSVSREKKERFSLILESASTNQTSMYLCASRVGSQPQHFGDGTRLSIL.

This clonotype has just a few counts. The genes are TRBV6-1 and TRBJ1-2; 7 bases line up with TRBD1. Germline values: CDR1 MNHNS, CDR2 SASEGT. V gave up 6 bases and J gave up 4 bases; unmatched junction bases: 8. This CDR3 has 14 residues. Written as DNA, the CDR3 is TGTGCCAGCAGGAAGACAGGGAGCATCTATGGCTACACCTTC. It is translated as CASRKTGSIYGYTF.

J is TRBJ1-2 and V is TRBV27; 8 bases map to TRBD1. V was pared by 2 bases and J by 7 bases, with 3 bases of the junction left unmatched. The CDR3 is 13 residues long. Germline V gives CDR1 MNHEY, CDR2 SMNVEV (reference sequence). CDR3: CASSLDGQGGYTF. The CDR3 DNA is TGTGCCAGCAGTTTAGATGGACAGGGTGGCTACACCTTC.

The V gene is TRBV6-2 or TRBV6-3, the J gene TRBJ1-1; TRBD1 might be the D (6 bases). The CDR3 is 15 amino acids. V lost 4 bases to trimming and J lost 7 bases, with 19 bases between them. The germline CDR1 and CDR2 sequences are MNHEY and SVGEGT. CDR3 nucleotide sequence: TGTGCCAGCAGTTCCCATGGGACACCGAAAATTGAAGCTTTCTTT. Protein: CASSSHGTPKIEAFF.

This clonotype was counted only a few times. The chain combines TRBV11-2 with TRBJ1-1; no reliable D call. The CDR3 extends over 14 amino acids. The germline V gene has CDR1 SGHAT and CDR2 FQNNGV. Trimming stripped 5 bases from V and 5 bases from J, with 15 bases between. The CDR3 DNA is TGTGCCAGCAGCCCGAGTGGCCGGGGTACTGAAGCTTTCTTT. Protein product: CASSPSGRGTEAFF.

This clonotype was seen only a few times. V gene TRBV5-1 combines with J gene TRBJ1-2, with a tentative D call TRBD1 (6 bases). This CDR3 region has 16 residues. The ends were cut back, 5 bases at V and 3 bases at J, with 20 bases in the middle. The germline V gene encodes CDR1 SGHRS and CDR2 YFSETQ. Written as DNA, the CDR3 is TGCGCCAGCAGAGCTAGACCAGGGGTTCGGGACTATGGCTACACCTTC. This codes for CASRARPGVRDYGYTF.

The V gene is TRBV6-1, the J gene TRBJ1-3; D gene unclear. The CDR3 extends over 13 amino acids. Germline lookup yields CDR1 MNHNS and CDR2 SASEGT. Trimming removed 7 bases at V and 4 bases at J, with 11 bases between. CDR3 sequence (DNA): TGTGCCAGCACTCCGACGGACGGAAACACCATATATTTT. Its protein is CASTPTDGNTIYF.